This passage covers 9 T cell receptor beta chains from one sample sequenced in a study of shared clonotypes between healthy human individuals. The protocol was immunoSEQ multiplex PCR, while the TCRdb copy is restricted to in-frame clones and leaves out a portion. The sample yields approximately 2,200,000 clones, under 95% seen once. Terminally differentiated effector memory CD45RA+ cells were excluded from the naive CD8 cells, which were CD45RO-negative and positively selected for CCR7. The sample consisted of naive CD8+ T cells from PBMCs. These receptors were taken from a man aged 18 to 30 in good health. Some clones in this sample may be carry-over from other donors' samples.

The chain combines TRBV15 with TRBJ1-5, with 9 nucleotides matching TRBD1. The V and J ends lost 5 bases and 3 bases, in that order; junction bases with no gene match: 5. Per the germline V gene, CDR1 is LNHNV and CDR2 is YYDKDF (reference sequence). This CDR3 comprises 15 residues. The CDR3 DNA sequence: TGTGCCACCAGCCGGACAGGGGAAGCCAATCAGCCCCAGCATTTT. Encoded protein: CATSRTGEANQPQHF.

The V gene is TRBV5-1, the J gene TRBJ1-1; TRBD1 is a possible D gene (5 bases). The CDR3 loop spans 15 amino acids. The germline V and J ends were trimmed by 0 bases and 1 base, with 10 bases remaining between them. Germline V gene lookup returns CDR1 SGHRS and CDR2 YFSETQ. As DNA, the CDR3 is TGCGCCAGCAGCTTGGTCGGGACGGAGAACACTGAAGCTTTCTTT. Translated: CASSLVGTENTEAFF.

The CDR3 DNA follows: TGTGCCAGCAGTTTATTGTCTCCGACTAGCGGGAGCCAGGAGCAGTACTTC. Translation: CASSLLSPTSGSQEQYF. J is TRBJ2-7 and V is TRBV27; 12 bases line up with TRBD2. Germline trimming cut 1 base from V and 7 bases from J; bases unmatched to any gene: 11. Germline assignment: CDR1 MNHEY and CDR2 SMNVEV (reference sequence). The CDR3 runs to 17 residues.

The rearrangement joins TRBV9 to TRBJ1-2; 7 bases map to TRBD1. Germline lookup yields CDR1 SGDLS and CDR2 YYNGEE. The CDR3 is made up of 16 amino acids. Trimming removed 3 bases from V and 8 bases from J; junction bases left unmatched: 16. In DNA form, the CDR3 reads TGTGCCAGCAGCGGACTCCGGGACAGAAAACGGAGGGGCTACACCTTC. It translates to CASSGLRDRKRRGYTF. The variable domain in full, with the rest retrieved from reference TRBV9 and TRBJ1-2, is DSGVTQTPKHLITATGQRVTLRCSPRSGDLSVYWYQQSLDQGLQFLIQYYNGEERAKGNILERFSAQQFPDLHSELNLSSLELGDSALYFCASSGLRDRKRRGYTFGSGTRLTVV.

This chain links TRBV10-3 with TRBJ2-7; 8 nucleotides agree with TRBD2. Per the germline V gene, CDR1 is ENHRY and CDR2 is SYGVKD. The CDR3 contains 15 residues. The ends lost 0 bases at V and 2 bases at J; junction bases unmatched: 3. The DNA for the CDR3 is TGTGCCATCAGTGAGTCGACGGGGGGGGCCTACGAGCAGTACTTC. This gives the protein CAISESTGGAYEQYF.

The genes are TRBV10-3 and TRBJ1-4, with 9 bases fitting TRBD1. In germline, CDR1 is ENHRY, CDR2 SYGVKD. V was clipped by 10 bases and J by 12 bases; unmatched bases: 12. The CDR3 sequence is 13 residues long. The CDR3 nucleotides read TGTGCCACCCAGGACAGGGGAGATGTCGAACTGTTTTTT. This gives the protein CATQDRGDVELFF.

The CDR3 protein is CASRGLGDYEQYF. As DNA, the CDR3 is TGTGCCAGCAGAGGGTTGGGAGACTACGAGCAGTACTTC. The chain carries TRBV6-5 and TRBJ2-7; D is possibly TRBD2 (5 bases). The V and J ends lost 6 bases and 3 bases respectively, with 12 bases between them. CDR3 length equals 13 residues. Looked up from germline, CDR1 is MNHEY and CDR2 is SVGAGI.

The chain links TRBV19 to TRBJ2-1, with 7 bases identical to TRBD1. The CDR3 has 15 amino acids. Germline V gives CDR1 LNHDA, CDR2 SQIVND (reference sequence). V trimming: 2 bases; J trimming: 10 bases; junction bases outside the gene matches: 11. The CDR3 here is CASSIQVGGNEEQFF. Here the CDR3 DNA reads TGTGCCAGTAGTATACAGGTAGGGGGCAATGAGGAGCAGTTCTTC.

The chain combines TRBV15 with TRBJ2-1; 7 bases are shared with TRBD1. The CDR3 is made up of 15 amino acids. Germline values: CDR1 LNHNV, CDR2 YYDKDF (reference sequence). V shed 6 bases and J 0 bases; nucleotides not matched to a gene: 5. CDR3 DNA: TGTGCCACCAGAGCACAGGGGAGCTCCTACAATGAGCAGTTCTTC. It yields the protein CATRAQGSSYNEQFF. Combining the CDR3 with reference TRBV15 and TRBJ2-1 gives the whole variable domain DAMVIQNPRYQVTQFGKPVTLSCSQTLNHNVMYWYQQKSSQAPKLLFHYYDKDFNNEADTPDNFQSRRPNTSFCFLDIRSPGLGDTAMYLCATRAQGSSYNEQFFGPGTRLTVL.